The T cell receptor beta chain under discussion was sequenced for a study of blood T cell repertoires in COVID-19. The wider study: The study drew acute and convalescent COVID-19 samples from the United States, Italy and Spain. In each case, the material was cDNA or gDNA derived from T cells, B-cell-depleted T cells, or PBMCs.

Methods used by the authors: Amplifying reference gene primers gave estimates of nucleated cell counts. Clones were read by immunoSEQ multiplex PCR, and TCRdb kept only the in-frame ones, dropping some. The V and J calls and clone size are taken from that table; D and trimming were inferred from the DNA. The table has about 26,000 clones, more than 70% seen once. The sequence came from a human donor in a cohort sampled during active COVID-19. Material for sequencing was peripheral blood.

CDR3 sequence reads: CASSLIGGSGANVLTF. In DNA form, the CDR3 reads TGCGCCAGCAGCCTAATAGGGGGCTCTGGGGCCAACGTCCTGACTTTC. The gene calls are TRBV5-1 and TRBJ2-6, with D possibly matching TRBD1 (6 bases). The CDR3 is 16 amino acids. V dropped 4 bases and J dropped 0 bases, with 11 bases sitting between them. Germline CDR1 is SGHRS and CDR2 is YFSETQ.